One and the same sample provided the 9 T cell receptor beta chains below, sequenced in a study of regulatory T cells in long-lasting Graves disease (dated by TCRdb to the early 2020s). The time point label, as the study defines it: persistent/refractory GD, antithyroid drugs over 5 years with positive TRAb. RNA was extracted from PBMCs in TRIzol for both TCR sequencing and RNA sequencing. Library preparation was by multiplex PCR. Sequencing relied on an Illumina HiSeq 4000. TCR beta libraries were built with iRepertoire HTBI primers and Arm-PCR amplification of CDR3 regions. TCRdb reprocessed the public reads (quality trimming at Q25 with fastp, clone calling with MiXCR) and kept in-frame beta chains. When rows share a CDR3 protein, they turn into one entry using the most common DNA and genes. The sample table records around 460,000 distinct CDR3 sequences; around a fifth of these occur just once. The top ten clones comprise around 13% of the sample.

Sequences were derived from peripheral blood mononuclear cells (PBMCs), sampled when the disease was refractory, from a patient treated with antithyroid drugs. All receptors come from a female donor with Graves disease.

In this sample, this clonotype turned up a few times. CDR3 sequence reads: CASSAPGRGRNTGELFF. The CDR3 bases are TGTGCCAGCAGCGCCCCCGGGAGGGGGCGAAACACCGGGGAGCTGTTTTTT. The chain has TRBV2 and TRBJ2-2, with D possibly TRBD2 on 8 matching bases. Deletions cut 6 bases from V and 2 bases from J, with 19 bases between. CDR3 length: 17 residues. Germline V lookup: CDR1 SNHLY, CDR2 FYNNEI.

In this sample, this clonotype turned up a few times. V usage is TRBV6-1 and J usage is TRBJ1-3, with D possibly being TRBD1 (5 bases). Germline CDR1 and CDR2: MNHNS and SASEGT. The CDR3 has 17 residues. Trimming removed 5 bases from V and 0 bases from J, with 17 bases in between. CDR3 amino acids: CASSPQGHFSSGNTIYF. The CDR3 coding sequence is TGTGCCAGCAGTCCCCAAGGACATTTCTCCTCTGGAAACACCATATATTTT.

V usage is TRBV13 and J usage is TRBJ2-3; D not resolved. V was shortened by 1 base and J by 2 bases, with 10 bases between the two germline ends. Germline V gives CDR1 PRHDT, CDR2 FYEKMQ (reference sequence). The CDR3 is 15 amino acids. The CDR3 sequence: CASSLEGRSTDTQYF. DNA for the CDR3: TGTGCCAGCAGCTTAGAGGGTCGGTCCACAGATACGCAGTATTTT.

The rearrangement uses TRBV5-6 and TRBJ1-1; TRBD1 agrees at 7 bases. This CDR3 region has 11 residues. Germline V gene lookup returns CDR1 SGHDT and CDR2 YYEEEE. V shed 6 bases, J shed 8 bases, and the junction held 4 bases outside the gene matches. The CDR3 here is CASNPGGEAFF. The CDR3, as DNA: TGTGCCAGCAACCCAGGGGGAGAAGCTTTCTTT.

This clonotype has at least ten counts. The CDR3 region is CASSLDRPGREETQYF. As DNA, the CDR3 is TGTGCCAGCAGCTTAGATCGCCCCGGAAGGGAAGAGACCCAGTACTTC. This chain links TRBV7-2 with TRBJ2-5; D is ambiguous. Germline-derived CDR1 and CDR2 are SGHTA and FQGNSA. Trimming removed 1 base at V and 3 bases at J, with 15 bases between. The CDR3 consists of 16 residues.

V gene TRBV12-5 combines with J gene TRBJ1-1; D is perhaps TRBD1 (6 bases). The CDR3 spans 13 residues. Deletions cut 6 bases from V and 1 base from J, with 9 bases between. The germline CDR1 and CDR2 sequences are LGHNT and FRNRAP. The CDR3 here is CASGATGNTEAFF. For the CDR3, the DNA is TGTGCTAGTGGCGCGACAGGGAACACTGAAGCTTTCTTT.

This chain joins TRBV18 and TRBJ2-1; D not resolved. The CDR3 contains 15 residues. With 5 bases removed from V and 5 bases from J, the gap between germline ends came to 16 bases. The germline gives CDR1 KGHSH, CDR2 LQKENI. CDR3 nucleotides: TGTGCCAGCTCAGCTATTTCGTATGCAGACAATGAGCAGTTCTTC. Encoded protein: CASSAISYADNEQFF.

This clonotype has more than one count but fewer than ten. CDR3 DNA: TGCGCCAGCAGCTTGTCAGGCCGCTATGGCTACACCTTC. It yields the protein CASSLSGRYGYTF. V and J are TRBV5-1 and TRBJ1-2; unclear D gene. The germline gives CDR1 SGHRS, CDR2 YFSETQ. Trimming pared 1 base from V and 4 bases from J, leaving 8 bases between. The CDR3 runs 13 residues.

This clonotype showed up just once. The V and J genes are TRBV12-3 or TRBV12-4 and TRBJ1-2; D gene unclear. The V end lost 6 bases, the J end lost 4 bases, and 12 bases lay between the germline ends. The CDR3 totals 13 residues. The CDR3 nucleotides read TGTGCCAGCAGCCCCGGACCGCTCTATGGCTACACCTTC. It is translated as CASSPGPLYGYTF.